This T cell receptor beta chain was obtained from a study of OX40 agonist ivuxolimab in advanced cancers. For the study at large: Ivuxolimab, an agonistic anti-OX40 (CD134) antibody, was given to patients. Study results and caveats: Partial responders at 0.1-3.0 mg/kg showed near-lowest clonal expansion.

Blood specimens came from baseline, cycle 4 day 1, and cycle 7 day 1. Assay used: immunoSEQ multiplex PCR; TCRdb lists only in-frame clones, some missing. This sample has about 80,000 clones, with 90% to 95% found just once. The CDR3 extends over 15 amino acids. The junction had 5 bases not matched to a gene; V was cut back by 4 bases and J by 7 bases. Germline values: CDR1 SGHTA, CDR2 FQGNSA. On this clone: Its specificity is unknown.

Sequencing used CD4+ or CD8+ T cells sorted from blood, obtained in a trial of the OX40 agonist ivuxolimab. The chain recombines TRBV7-2 with TRBJ2-4, with 12 bases aligning to TRBD2. The clonotype was recovered from an adult with an advanced solid tumor such as melanoma, head and neck, liver or kidney cancer. Here the CDR3 reads CASSSLTSGGNIQYF. The CDR3 DNA sequence: TGTGCCAGCAGCTCCCTGACTAGCGGGGGCAACATTCAGTACTTC.